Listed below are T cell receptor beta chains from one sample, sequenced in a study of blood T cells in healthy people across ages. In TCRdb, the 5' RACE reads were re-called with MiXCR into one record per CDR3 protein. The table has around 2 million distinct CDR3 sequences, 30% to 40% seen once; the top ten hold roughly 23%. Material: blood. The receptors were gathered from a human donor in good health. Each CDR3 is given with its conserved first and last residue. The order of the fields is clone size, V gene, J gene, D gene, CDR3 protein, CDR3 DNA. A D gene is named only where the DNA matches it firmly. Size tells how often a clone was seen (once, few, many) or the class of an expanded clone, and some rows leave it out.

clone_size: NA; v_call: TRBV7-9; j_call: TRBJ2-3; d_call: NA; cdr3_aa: CASSFVTLTDTDKQYF; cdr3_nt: TGTGCCAGCAGCTTCGTTACCCTAACGGACACAGATAAGCAGTATTTT
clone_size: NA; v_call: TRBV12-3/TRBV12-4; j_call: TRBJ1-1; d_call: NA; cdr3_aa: CASTPFPGTDTEAFF; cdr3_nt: TGTGCCAGTACTCCCTTCCCGGGGACGGACACTGAAGCTTTCTTT
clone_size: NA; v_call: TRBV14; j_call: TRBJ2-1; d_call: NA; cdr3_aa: CASSQLGGYNEQFF; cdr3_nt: TGTGCCAGCAGCCAGCTAGGAGGTTACAATGAGCAGTTCTTC
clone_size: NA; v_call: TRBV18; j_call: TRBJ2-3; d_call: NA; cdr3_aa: CASSPRKGGSTDTQYF; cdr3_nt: TGTGCCAGCTCACCCCGCAAGGGGGGTAGCACAGATACGCAGTATTTT
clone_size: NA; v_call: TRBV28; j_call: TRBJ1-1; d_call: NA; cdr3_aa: CASSFEDRNTEAFF; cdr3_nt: TGTGCCAGCAGTTTTGAGGACAGGAACACTGAAGCTTTCTTT
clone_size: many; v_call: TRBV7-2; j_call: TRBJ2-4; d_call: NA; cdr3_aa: CASSTKNIQYF; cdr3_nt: TGTGCCAGCAGCACGAAAAACATTCAGTACTTC
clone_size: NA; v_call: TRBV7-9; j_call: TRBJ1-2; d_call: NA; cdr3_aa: CASTRIEGYTF; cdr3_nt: TGTGCCAGCACACGGATCGAGGGCTACACCTTC
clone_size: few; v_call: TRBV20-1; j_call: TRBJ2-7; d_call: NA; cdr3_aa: CSARPPAAYYEQYF; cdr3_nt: TGCAGTGCTAGACCCCCGGCGGCATACTACGAGCAGTACTTC
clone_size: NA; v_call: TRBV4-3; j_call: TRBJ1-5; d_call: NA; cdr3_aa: CASSQENNSNQPQHF; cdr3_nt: TGCGCCAGCAGCCAAGAAAACAACAGCAATCAGCCCCAGCATTTT
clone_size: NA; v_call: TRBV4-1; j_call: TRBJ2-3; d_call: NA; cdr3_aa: CASSQEFSTDTQYF; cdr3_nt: TGCGCCAGCAGCCAAGAGTTCAGCACAGATACGCAGTATTTT
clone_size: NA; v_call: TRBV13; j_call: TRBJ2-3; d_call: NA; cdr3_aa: CASSPGTDGDTQYF; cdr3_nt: TGTGCCAGCAGCCCCGGGACCGACGGGGATACGCAGTATTTT
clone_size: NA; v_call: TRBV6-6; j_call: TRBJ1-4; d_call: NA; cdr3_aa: CASSYAVGTSREKLFF; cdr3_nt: TGTGCCAGCAGTTACGCGGTCGGGACCTCACGGGAAAAACTGTTTTTT
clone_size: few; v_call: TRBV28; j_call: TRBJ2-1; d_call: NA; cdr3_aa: CASSFVGAHEQFF; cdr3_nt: TGTGCCAGCAGTTTTGTGGGGGCTCATGAGCAGTTCTTC
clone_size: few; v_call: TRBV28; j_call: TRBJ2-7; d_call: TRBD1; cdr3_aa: CASSTTGAGDEQYF; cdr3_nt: TGTGCCAGCAGTACGACAGGGGCTGGGGACGAGCAGTACTTC